Listed here are 4 T cell receptor beta chains from one sample, sequenced in a study of tumor-infiltrating lymphocytes in primary liver carcinoma. Reverse transcription of 500 to 650 ng total RNA with a constant-region primer produced TCR beta cDNA. Library construction for TCR beta comprised three nested multiplex PCR rounds performed with slightly modified ARM-PCR. With TRBV1-TRBV30 forward primers and a C-beta reverse primer, the first two PCR rounds were run for around 11 cycles each. MiXCR, applied by TCRdb to the multiplex PCR reads, yields one record per CDR3 protein. Of some 40,000 distinct CDR3 sequences in the sample, 75% were seen once. The roughly 18-32 mg bulk tissue piece was not sorted before simultaneous RNA and DNA extraction. Sequenced sample: tumor-adjacent normal liver tissue. Receptors were obtained from a man between 35 and 55 years old with primary liver carcinoma and hepatitis B virus infection.

Of note for this clonotype: Being one base from a much bigger clone, this may be a read error. The chain is built from TRBV28 and TRBJ2-1; D gene uncertain. This CDR3 is 12 amino acids long. Germline CDR1 and CDR2: MDHEN and SYDVKM. The V and J ends lost 3 bases and 7 bases respectively, with 7 bases between them. CDR3 region: CASSFEPNEQFF. CDR3 nucleotide sequence: TGTGCCAGCAGTTTTGAGCCGAATGAGCAGTTCTTC.

As regards this clonotype: The CDR3 end shows no conserved phenylalanine or tryptophan, and so a read error is likely. The genes are TRBV6-1 and TRBJ1-5, with 9 nucleotides matching TRBD1. Germline values: CDR1 MNHNS, CDR2 SASEGT. V was clipped by 5 bases and J by 6 bases; unmatched bases: 5. The CDR3 spans 14 residues. The CDR3: CASSLQGAVQPQHI. The DNA for the CDR3 is TGTGCCAGCAGTCTACAGGGGGCCGTTCAGCCCCAGCATATT.

V and J are TRBV24-1 and TRBJ2-1; TRBD2 aligns across 10 bases. The CDR3 covers 16 residues. Germline V gene lookup returns CDR1 KGHDR and CDR2 SFDVKD. J gave up 9 bases and V 4 bases, and 11 bases lay outside the gene matches. The CDR3 DNA sequence: TGTGCCACCAGTGACCCCGCTAGCGGGGGAGACAGTGAGCAGTTCTTC. It encodes CATSDPASGGDSEQFF.

The chain is built from TRBV6-1 and TRBJ2-2, with a tentative D call TRBD2 (6 bases). The CDR3 length is 16 residues. The V end lost 11 bases, the J end lost 6 bases, and 25 bases lay between the germline ends. In germline, CDR1 is MNHNS, CDR2 SASEGT. The CDR3 protein is CAGGEVPTSLPGELFF. The DNA of the CDR3 is TGTGCCGGCGGTGAAGTCCCCACTAGCTTACCCGGGGAGCTGTTTTTT.